This TCR beta chain was documented in a study of vaccination and CD4 T cells after COVID-19 (dated by TCRdb to the early 2020s). Background on the whole study: Six males and four females were included in the convalescent cohort, with two Hispanic individuals, seven Caucasians, two Asians and one multiracial person represented. Overlapping spike peptide pools from SARS-CoV-2 and from the common cold coronaviruses HCoV-NL63, HCoV-OC43 and HCoV-229E were used as culture stimuli. Memory CD4+ T cell crossreactivity between SARS-CoV-2 and common cold coronavirus spike proteins was assessed at the TCR clonotype level in an earlier paper using these donors. The spike-specific CD4+ TCR repertoire was compared before and after mRNA vaccination in 10 to 11 COVID-19 convalescent patients and a few infection-naive healthy vaccine recipients. Control cultures received a CEFX viral epitope pool as the positive control, an HIV-1 Nef peptide pool as the negative control, or no peptide. Post-COVID blood samples were collected from convalescent patients a median of roughly 100 days after diagnosis, with a range of roughly 30 to 170 days. Each participant got two doses of either the Pfizer-BioNTech BNT162b2 vaccine (n=8) or the Moderna mRNA-1273 vaccine (n=2). Post-vaccine blood samples were taken a median of 72 days after the second vaccine dose, with a range of 14 to 241 days. General findings and caveats noted by the study authors: Although the median number of SARS-CoV-2-reactive clonotypes went up from some 23 after infection to more than 30 after vaccination, the increase was not significant. Only a relatively small number of convalescent patients were included in the study, and early timepoints following natural infection were not analyzed. Nearly all vaccine-specific clones in convalescent patients (304 of 307) were mono-reactive for SARS-CoV-2 spike rather than cross-reactive with common cold coronaviruses. In convalescent patients, a median 86.3% of post-vaccine SARS-CoV-2-reactive clones were detected only after vaccination, and vaccine-specific priming was suggested by this finding.

CDR3 length: 15 amino acids, cysteine to phenylalanine. Solely the CDR3 DNA is kept, with 45 bases framed from the first base. Via the germline V gene (reference sequence), CDR1 is SGHKS and CDR2 YYEKEE. V is reduced by 2 bases and J by 3 bases, leaving a spacing of 15 bases between them. The sample's treatment or condition label is to be understood as: roughly 11-day PBMC culture with coronavirus spike peptide pools or control peptides (ViraFEST assay). CD4+ T cells from unexposed donors were collected before the COVID-19 pandemic (2011-2018). The study used the ViraFEST assay, which expanded antigen-specific T cells with peptide pools and then identified expanded clonotypes by TCR sequencing. Each well held around 2 million PBMCs cultured with 10 ug/ml peptide pools in IMDM containing 5% human AB serum and 8 to 10 IU/ml IL-2. Half of the culture medium was replaced with fresh IL-2-containing medium on days 3 and 7. CD4+ T cells were isolated after 10 days of culture through negative selection using the EasySep CD4+ T cell isolation kit. As cell numbers permitted, CD4+ T cells from unexposed donors were tested for reactivity to SARS-CoV-2 S and N and to four common cold coronavirus spike pools. Ficoll-Paque Plus gradient centrifugation was used to isolate PBMCs from whole blood, and the isolated PBMCs were then either used fresh or cryopreserved at -140C. Each culture condition was generally run in triplicate wells. Leukapheresis product for the unexposed donors was bought commercially.

This clonotype was picked up a small number of times. Its antigen is not yet known. Per-base qualities were not stored, and no clone one base away is much larger. Libraries came from PCR. DNA from cultured CD4+ T cells underwent TCR sequencing with the Oncomine TCR Beta short-read assay at the Johns Hopkins FTIC core. The QIAamp micro DNA kit was used to extract genomic DNA from the cultured CD4+ T cells. Oncomine TCR Beta libraries made from cultured CD4+ T cells were pooled using unique dual indexes and sequenced on an Illumina iSeq 100. The paper's data handling went like this. Non-productive sequences were removed, and CDR3s not starting with C, not ending with F or W, or shorter than 7 amino acids were discarded. Antigen-specific clonotypes were identified with the MANAFEST web application by comparing peptide-stimulated wells with reference and other culture wells. For a clone to be called positive, the clone needed an FDR below 0.05, an odds ratio above 5, and a productive frequency above 0.1% in at least two of three replicate wells. A clonotype counted as cross-reactive if it showed significant expansion both in the SARS-CoV-2 spike wells and in at least one common cold coronavirus spike condition. Using R version 3.6.1, CDR3 homology was evaluated through Levenshtein distances (stringdist) along with unrooted phylogenetic trees (ape). TCRdb ran its own pipeline on the public reads, namely fastp trimming at Q25 and MiXCR clone calling, and kept in-frame beta chains. Rows with one shared CDR3 protein collapse into an entry with the most common genes and DNA. TCRdb's processing, not the authors' own work, is the source of the V and J calls. The sample table shows about 5,700 distinct CDR3 sequences, and 25% to 35% are seen once. The ten largest make up less than 20% of the sample.

The sample was CD4+ T cells from blood, cultured in vitro. The TCR sequence derives from a human donor in good health. The sequence is built from TRBV5-5 and TRBJ2-7; the best D guess is TRBD2, with 6 bases matching. The DNA sequence is as follows: TGTGCCAGCAGCTTCGGGCAGGAGGAGGGCTACGAGCAGTACTTC. The encoded protein is CASSFGQEEGYEQYF.